This paragraph covers one T cell receptor (beta chain) sequence. This record belongs to a study of blood T cell repertoires in COVID-19. Study context: Whether acute or convalescent, the COVID-19 samples came from the United States, Italy and Spain. Sources were T cells, B-cell-depleted T cells, or PBMCs; the material itself was cDNA or gDNA.

The CDR3 covers 14 residues. Per the germline V gene, CDR1 is SGDLS and CDR2 is YYNGEE. V lost 4 bases and J 2 bases, leaving 11 bases between the germline ends. Methods used by the authors: By means of reference gene primer amplification, nucleated cell counts were estimated. Here immunoSEQ multiplex PCR was the method, and the copy in TCRdb shows in-frame clones only, minus some. Clone size and V and J calls were adopted from that table, with D and trimming inferred from the DNA. The sample contains 20,000 or so clones, 91% of which appear only once. The genes are TRBV9 and TRBJ2-3; no clear D. This clonotype originated in a man aged 65 to 85 with active COVID-19. Sequencing was performed on peripheral blood. The CDR3 nucleotides are TGTGCCAGCAGCCCTAGACTGCCCACAGATACGCAGTATTTT. It codes for CASSPRLPTDTQYF. Full variable domain (rest looked up from reference TRBV9 and TRBJ2-3): DSGVTQTPKHLITATGQRVTLRCSPRSGDLSVYWYQQSLDQGLQFLIQYYNGEERAKGNILERFSAQQFPDLHSELNLSSLELGDSALYFCASSPRLPTDTQYFGPGTRLTVL.